This entry is about one T cell receptor (beta chain). Its antigen is currently unknown. Germline CDR1 and CDR2: SGHDT and YYEEEE. Between the trimmed V and J ends, which lost 1 base and 7 bases, there was a span of 12 bases. This CDR3 spans 14 amino acids. This sample was taken from a study of Ad26.COV2.S vaccination and SARS-CoV-2 variants. Across the whole study: Participant was drawn from the COV1001 Ad26.COV2.S trial arm.

Clones were sequenced by immunoSEQ multiplex PCR, and TCRdb holds only the in-frame ones, with some missing. Among around 400,000 clones listed, 80% to 95% were seen once. Study results and caveats: Non-spike TCR breadth showed similarity between vaccine and placebo recipients. Breadth and depth estimates from TCRs may understate total T cell responses.

Specified treatment: roughly 20 received Ad26.COV2.S at low or high dose, single or two shots; about 5 received placebo; per-sample allocation not given. Specimen acquisition occurred on day 63 following the initial vaccine or placebo injection. Cohort 1b enrolled adults aged 18-55 years in Boston. The rearrangement joins TRBV5-6 to TRBJ2-1, with D perhaps assigned TRBD1 or TRBD2 (5 bases each). The sequencing here drew on peripheral blood, taken in a trial of Ad26.COV2.S vaccine versus placebo. The clonotype comes from a person between 18 and 59 years old who received the Ad26.COV2.S COVID-19 vaccine or a placebo. In nucleotides, the CDR3 is TGTGCCAGCAGCTTGCGAGGGGCGGTAAATGAGCAGTTCTTC. Translation gives CASSLRGAVNEQFF.